The rows below give T cell receptor beta chains drawn from one sample of a study of regulatory and conventional T cells in RAG deficiency. This table comes from immunoSEQ multiplex PCR, and its TCRdb copy is limited to in-frame clones, with some not included. The sample carries 13,000 or so clones, more than 85% recorded once. The same specimen was also included in a second study, on regulatory T cells.

Sequencing input: CD4+ effector T cells sorted from blood. The receptors were gathered from a human donor in good health. Both conserved end residues are part of each CDR3. D genes are given only for firm matches. Some rows have no size entry. The others give once, few or many, or a class for an expanded clone.

D gene: NA; J gene: TRBJ1-2; V gene: TRBV28; clone size: NA; CDR3 DNA: TGTGCCAGCAGTCCCAGGGGTTTAAGCTATGGCTACACCTTC; CDR3 protein: CASSPRGLSYGYTF
D gene: NA; J gene: TRBJ1-2; V gene: TRBV6-1; clone size: NA; CDR3 DNA: TGTGCCAGCAGTGAAGTCCGGACAGCTTATGGCTACACCTTC; CDR3 protein: CASSEVRTAYGYTF
D gene: TRBD1; J gene: TRBJ2-7; V gene: TRBV7-8; clone size: NA; CDR3 DNA: TGTGCCAGCAGCCCTATAGTCCTGACAGGGGGCAGGGAGCAGTACTTC; CDR3 protein: CASSPIVLTGGREQYF
D gene: NA; J gene: TRBJ2-1; V gene: TRBV28; clone size: NA; CDR3 DNA: TGTGCCAGCAGTCCTTACAGAAGTGGTTACAATGAGCAGTTCTTC; CDR3 protein: CASSPYRSGYNEQFF
D gene: TRBD1; J gene: TRBJ2-7; V gene: TRBV19; clone size: NA; CDR3 DNA: TGTGCCAGTAGTAGAGACAGGGGATACGAGCAGTACTTC; CDR3 protein: CASSRDRGYEQYF
D gene: NA; J gene: TRBJ1-6; V gene: TRBV15; clone size: once; CDR3 DNA: TGTGCCACCAGCAGGCTGGCCGGGCGGACAAATAATTCACCCCTCCACTTT; CDR3 protein: CATSRLAGRTNNSPLHF
D gene: NA; J gene: TRBJ1-4; V gene: TRBV7-9; clone size: NA; CDR3 DNA: TGTGCCAGCAGCCCGGTTAGGGCTGGTGAAAAACTGTTTTTT; CDR3 protein: CASSPVRAGEKLFF
D gene: TRBD1; J gene: TRBJ2-7; V gene: TRBV30; clone size: NA; CDR3 DNA: TGTGCCTGGAGGGCGACAGGGATCTCCTACGAGCAGTACTTC; CDR3 protein: CAWRATGISYEQYF
D gene: NA; J gene: TRBJ1-5; V gene: TRBV12-5; clone size: once; CDR3 DNA: TGTGCTAGTGGTAAAAGTGGGGGTAATCAGCCCCAGCATTTT; CDR3 protein: CASGKSGGNQPQHF
D gene: NA; J gene: TRBJ2-1; V gene: TRBV15; clone size: NA; CDR3 DNA: TGTGCCACCAGCAGAGTTGTGGGGCATGAGCAGTTCTTC; CDR3 protein: CATSRVVGHEQFF
D gene: NA; J gene: TRBJ1-2; V gene: TRBV6-1; clone size: NA; CDR3 DNA: TGTGCCAGCAGTGAGATAGGCTATGGCTACACCTTC; CDR3 protein: CASSEIGYGYTF
D gene: NA; J gene: TRBJ1-2; V gene: TRBV4-1; clone size: NA; CDR3 DNA: TGCGCCAGCAGCCAAGATAATCGAATAGGCTACACCTTC; CDR3 protein: CASSQDNRIGYTF
D gene: NA; J gene: TRBJ1-1; V gene: TRBV11-2; clone size: NA; CDR3 DNA: TGTGCCAGCAGCTTAAGGGGGGACACTGAAGCTTTCTTT; CDR3 protein: CASSLRGDTEAFF
D gene: NA; J gene: TRBJ1-2; V gene: TRBV29-1; clone size: NA; CDR3 DNA: TGCAGCGTTGGATTCGGGGGGGGAGATGGCTACACCTTC; CDR3 protein: CSVGFGGGDGYTF